Presented here are 22 T cell receptor beta chains from one specimen sequenced in a study of cytotoxic CD8 clonotypes in ibrutinib-treated CLL. Generated by immunoSEQ multiplex PCR, the TCRdb table keeps only in-frame clones and is missing some. The data contain roughly 56,000 clones, about 65% of them singletons. Sample: PBMCs, taken after 12 months of ibrutinib treatment. Receptor source: a human donor with chronic lymphocytic leukemia.

The CDR3 DNA is TGTGCCAGCAGTTCACGCCGGACCCAGTACTTC. Residues: CASSSRRTQYF. The V call is TRBV28, the J call TRBJ2-5, with unresolved D. V lost 4 bases and J lost 7, with 7 bases in between. The CDR3 runs to 11 residues. Germline CDR1 MDHEN, CDR2 SYDVKM.

The chain is built from TRBV2 and TRBJ2-3; 9 nucleotides align to TRBD2. The junction had 8 bases not matched to a gene; V was cut back by 6 bases and J by 1 base. CDR3 size: 16 residues. Per germline, CDR1 SNHLY and CDR2 FYNNEI. For the CDR3, the DNA is TGTGCCAGCAGCCTGATGGCTAGCGGGGGCACAGATACGCAGTATTTT. It translates to CASSLMASGGTDTQYF. Combining the CDR3 with reference TRBV2 and TRBJ2-3 gives the whole variable domain EPEVTQTPSHQVTQMGQEVILRCVPISNHLYFYWYRQILGQKVEFLVSFYNNEISEKSEIFDDQFSVERPDGSNFTLKIRSTKLEDSAMYFCASSLMASGGTDTQYFGPGTRLTVL.

The chain uses TRBV2 and TRBJ1-5; D gene ambiguous. The germline CDR1 and CDR2 sequences are SNHLY and FYNNEI. The V and J ends lost 0 bases and 16 bases respectively, with 19 bases between them. This CDR3 region has 14 residues. The CDR3 sequence: CASSEALGGSEKHF. The DNA for the CDR3 is TGTGCCAGCAGTGAAGCCCTGGGTGGGTCAGAAAAACATTTT.

The V and J genes are TRBV7-3 and TRBJ2-6; D gene unclear. The CDR3 contains 16 residues. CDR1 SGHTA and CDR2 FQGTGA come from the germline V gene. The V gene lost 0 bases and the J gene lost 2 bases, with 8 bases spanning the gap. CDR3 protein: CASSLTSSTGANVLTF. Written as DNA, the CDR3 is TGTGCCAGCAGCTTAACGAGCTCTACTGGGGCCAACGTCCTGACTTTC.

V and J are TRBV6-1 and TRBJ1-5, with D uncertain. Deletions cut 6 bases from V and 7 bases from J, with 7 bases between. The CDR3 runs to 11 residues. Germline CDR1 and CDR2: MNHNS and SASEGT. CDR3 nucleotides: TGTGCCAGCAGCAACGACCAGCCCCAGCATTTT. Its protein is CASSNDQPQHF.

This clone has more than one count but fewer than ten. V and J are TRBV7-3 and TRBJ2-7; 8 positions agree with TRBD1. V dropped 5 bases and J dropped 2; count of bases not matched to a gene: 8. The CDR3 is 15 residues long. Germline CDR1 is SGHTA and CDR2 is FQGTGA. As DNA, the CDR3 is TGTGCCAGCAGCCACCCGACAGGGGTAACCTACGAGCAGTACTTC. Translation: CASSHPTGVTYEQYF.

V gene TRBV7-2 combines with J gene TRBJ1-1; TRBD1 is a possible D gene (6 bases). The germline V and J ends were trimmed by 0 bases and 4 bases, with 12 bases remaining between them. The CDR3 is 15 residues long. Germline V lookup: CDR1 SGHTA, CDR2 FQGNSA. The CDR3 loop is CASSLAQGRGTEAFF. As DNA, the CDR3 is TGTGCCAGCAGCTTAGCGCAGGGGCGAGGCACTGAAGCTTTCTTT.

The chain carries TRBV6-5 and TRBJ2-6; no firm D call. CDR3 size: 15 residues. Looked up from germline, CDR1 is MNHEY and CDR2 is SVGAGI. V lost 2 bases to trimming and J lost 0 bases, with 5 bases between them. The CDR3 region is CASSYQNSGANVLTF. In DNA form, the CDR3 reads TGTGCCAGCAGTTACCAGAACTCTGGGGCCAACGTCCTGACTTTC.

CDR3 region: CASSSGQVNEKLFF. The CDR3 DNA sequence: TGTGCCAGCAGTTCGGGGCAGGTTAATGAAAAACTGTTTTTT. The chain couples TRBV25-1 to TRBJ1-4; D is perhaps TRBD1 (5 bases). This CDR3 comprises 14 residues. Trimming left V 5 bases short and J 4 bases short, with 11 bases between. Per the germline V gene, CDR1 is MGHDK and CDR2 is SYGVNS.

The sample holds a few counts of this clone. CDR3 DNA sequence: TGTGCCAGCAGTGAAGGGACGAATTCTGAAAAACTGTTTTTT. Encoded protein: CASSEGTNSEKLFF. The rearrangement links TRBV6-1 to TRBJ1-4; the D is unclear. Per the germline V gene, CDR1 is MNHNS and CDR2 is SASEGT. The length of the CDR3 is 14 residues. The V end lost 1 base, the J end lost 7 bases, and 10 bases lay between the germline ends.

The chain carries TRBV20-1 and TRBJ2-1; D remains unclear. From germline, CDR1 is DFQATT and CDR2 SNEGSKA (reference sequence). Between the trimmed V and J ends, which lost 0 bases and 10 bases, there was a span of 7 bases. The CDR3 loop spans 11 amino acids. The CDR3 region has the DNA TGCAGTGCTAGAGACCTAGAGGAGCAGTTCTTC. It specifies CSARDLEEQFF.

This clone was picked up a small number of times. For the CDR3, the DNA is TGTGCCAGCACTCCATGGGGTGCCGGGGAGCTGTTTTTT. Protein sequence: CASTPWGAGELFF. V gene TRBV5-4 combines with J gene TRBJ2-2; D is unresolved. V was trimmed by 6 bases and J by 6 bases, leaving 12 bases between them. Germline V gene data show CDR1 as SGHNT and CDR2 as YYREEE (reference sequence). This CDR3 has 13 amino acids.

J is TRBJ2-6 and V is TRBV5-1; D not resolved. Between the trimmed V and J ends, which lost 4 bases and 4 bases, there was a span of 15 bases. This CDR3 is 16 amino acids long. CDR1 SGHRS and CDR2 YFSETQ come from the germline V gene. CDR3 sequence: CASSVRSSAGANVLTF. The CDR3 DNA reads TGCGCCAGCAGCGTGAGGTCCAGCGCCGGGGCCAACGTCCTGACTTTC. The variable domain in full, with the rest retrieved from reference TRBV5-1 and TRBJ2-6, is KAGVTQTPRYLIKTRGQQVTLSCSPISGHRSVSWYQQTPGQGLQFLFEYFSETQRNKGNFPGRFSGRQFSNSRSEMNVSTLELGDSALYLCASSVRSSAGANVLTFGAGSRLTVL.

This chain connects TRBV15 to TRBJ2-2; no clear D. This CDR3 has 17 amino acids. The germline V and J ends were trimmed by 8 bases and 6 bases, with 25 bases remaining between them. Per the germline V gene, CDR1 is LNHNV and CDR2 is YYDKDF (reference sequence). CDR3 coding DNA: TGTGCCACCGAAAGACCCTGGACCATAACCTCCCCCGGGGAGCTGTTTTTT. It codes for CATERPWTITSPGELFF.

As concerns this clone: The sample contains more than one DNA sequence encoding this CDR3. This chain connects TRBV29-1 to TRBJ2-1; D is undetermined. Germline V gene lookup returns CDR1 SQVTM and CDR2 ANQGSEA. The CDR3 spans 14 residues. Trimming shortened V by 1 base and J by 0 bases, and 7 bases separated the two germline ends. The CDR3: CSVEVASSYNEQFF. The CDR3 nucleotides are TGCAGCGTTGAAGTAGCAAGCTCCTACAATGAGCAGTTCTTC.

This clone was seen a handful of times. The chain carries TRBV5-4 and TRBJ2-3; D is unclear. Trimming pared 4 bases from V and 1 base from J, leaving 16 bases between. Germline V lookup: CDR1 SGHNT, CDR2 YYREEE (reference sequence). CDR3 length: 16 residues. CDR3 DNA: TGTGCCAGCAGCCCCGAGCCGGGCCTCCGCACAGATACGCAGTATTTT. Residues: CASSPEPGLRTDTQYF.

The CDR3: CASSQSLQMNTEAFF. CDR3 DNA sequence: TGTGCCAGCAGCCAGTCCTTACAAATGAACACTGAAGCTTTCTTT. The rearrangement links TRBV4-2 to TRBJ1-1, with D unclear. The CDR3 runs 15 residues. The ends were cut back, 3 bases at V and 0 bases at J, with 11 bases in the middle. Germline CDR1 reads LGHNA; CDR2 reads YNFKEQ.

A single count supports this clone. This sequence joins TRBV6-4 and TRBJ2-3; a weak D match, TRBD2 (5 bases). The CDR3 is 14 amino acids. Trimming took off 4 bases at V and 2 bases at J, with 10 bases between the two ends. The germline gives CDR1 MRHNA, CDR2 SNTAGT. CDR3 sequence (DNA): TGTGCCAGCAGTGCGAGCGGACCCACAGATACGCAGTATTTT. It codes for CASSASGPTDTQYF.

This clone was seen more than once but under ten times. This chain connects TRBV4-2 to TRBJ1-2, with TRBD1 matching over 7 bases. CDR1 is LGHNA, CDR2 YNFKEQ, per germline. CDR3 length: 15 amino acids. The trim removed 3 bases at V and 6 bases at J, leaving 10 bases unmatched. CDR3 coding DNA: TGTGCCAGCAGCCAGAGACAGGGTCGCGGTGATGGCTACACCTTC. Protein: CASSQRQGRGDGYTF.

The chain uses TRBV5-1 and TRBJ1-1; D unclear. Trimming removed 0 bases from V and 6 bases from J, with 9 bases in between. CDR3 length equals 13 residues. Germline-derived CDR1 and CDR2 are SGHRS and YFSETQ. CDR3 amino acids: CASSLEGGAEAFF. In nucleotides, the CDR3 is TGCGCCAGCAGCTTGGAAGGAGGCGCTGAAGCTTTCTTT.

The rearrangement uses TRBV18 and TRBJ1-5; D may be TRBD1 (5 bases). V lost 6 bases to trimming and J lost 5 bases, with 11 bases between them. CDR3 length equals 13 residues. Germline loops: CDR1 KGHSH, CDR2 LQKENI. This CDR3 reads CASSLTDYQPQHF. The CDR3 coding sequence is TGTGCCAGCTCTTTGACAGACTATCAGCCCCAGCATTTT.

This chain joins TRBV6-6 and TRBJ1-4; D gene ambiguous. V dropped 6 bases and J dropped 0 bases, with 8 bases sitting between them. This CDR3 has 14 amino acids. CDR1 and CDR2 (germline): MNHNY, SVGAGI (reference sequence). The CDR3 DNA reads TGTGCCAGCAGGAAGGGCGCAACTAATGAAAAACTGTTTTTT. It encodes CASRKGATNEKLFF.